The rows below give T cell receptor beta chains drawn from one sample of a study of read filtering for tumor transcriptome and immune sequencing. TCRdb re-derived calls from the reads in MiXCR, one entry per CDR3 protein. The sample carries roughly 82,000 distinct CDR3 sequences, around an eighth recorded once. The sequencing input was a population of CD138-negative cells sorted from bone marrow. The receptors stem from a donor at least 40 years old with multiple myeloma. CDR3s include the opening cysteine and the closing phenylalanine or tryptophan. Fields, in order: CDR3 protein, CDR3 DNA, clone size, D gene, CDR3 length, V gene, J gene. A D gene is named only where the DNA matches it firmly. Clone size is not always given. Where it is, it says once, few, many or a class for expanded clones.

CSVADRQNYGYTF,TGCAGCGTTGCGGACAGGCAAAACTATGGCTACACCTTC,many,TRBD1,13,TRBV29-1,TRBJ1-2
CASSLMRQGNYGYTF,TGTGCCAGCAGTTTAATGAGACAGGGGAACTATGGCTACACCTTC,many,TRBD1,15,TRBV27,TRBJ1-2
CSVFEAGFGPGEQFF,TGCAGCGTTTTCGAGGCAGGGTTCGGGCCCGGAGAGCAGTTCTTC,many,-,15,TRBV29-1,TRBJ2-1
CASSPDTAGDYNEQFF,TGCGCCAGCAGCCCTGACACGGCGGGAGACTACAATGAGCAGTTCTTC,many,TRBD2,16,TRBV5-1,TRBJ2-1
CASSTDRGAGELFF,TGTGCCAGCAGCACCGACAGGGGAGCCGGGGAGCTGTTTTTT,few,TRBD1,14,TRBV7-3,TRBJ2-2
CASSSSGSNQETQYF,TGTGCCAGCAGTTCGAGTGGATCAAACCAAGAGACCCAGTACTTC,many,-,15,TRBV6-2/TRBV6-3,TRBJ2-5
CASSLLRDRQETQYF,TGTGCCAGCAGTTTATTGAGGGACAGACAAGAGACCCAGTACTTC,-,TRBD1,15,TRBV28,TRBJ2-5
CASSLKGSSYEQYF,TGTGCCAGCAGTTTAAAAGGGAGCTCCTACGAGCAGTACTTC,many,-,14,TRBV6-5,TRBJ2-7
CASSRDRASNQPQHF,TGTGCCAGCTCGCGGGACAGGGCGAGCAATCAGCCCCAGCATTTT,few,TRBD1,15,TRBV18,TRBJ1-5
CASSTRGTAKETQYF,TGTGCCAGCAGTACCCGCGGGACAGCAAAAGAGACCCAGTACTTC,many,-,15,TRBV28,TRBJ2-5
CASSQAVGRDTQYF,TGCGCCAGCAGCCAGGCGGTGGGGCGCGATACGCAGTATTTT,many,-,14,TRBV4-1,TRBJ2-3
CASFPYRDRGNTIYF,TGTGCCAGCTTCCCTTACAGGGATCGCGGGAACACCATATATTTT,many,-,15,TRBV7-9,TRBJ1-3
CSANARGGGETQYF,TGCAGTGCTAACGCGCGGGGGGGCGGGGAGACCCAGTACTTC,many,TRBD2,14,TRBV20-1,TRBJ2-5
CASSFGRYNEQFF,TGTGCCAGCAGCTTTGGACGGTACAATGAGCAGTTCTTC,-,-,13,TRBV2,TRBJ2-1
CSVWGEGDRSTGELFF,TGCAGCGTTTGGGGGGAGGGCGACAGGAGCACCGGGGAGCTGTTTTTT,many,-,16,TRBV29-1,TRBJ2-2
CAGYADGDRAHEQYF,TGTGCCGGGTACGCCGACGGGGACAGGGCCCACGAGCAGTACTTC,many,TRBD1,15,TRBV19,TRBJ2-7
CASSDSYEQYF,TGCGCCAGCAGTGACAGCTACGAGCAGTACTTC,many,-,11,TRBV5-1,TRBJ2-7
CASSPQTDNEQFF,TGTGCCAGCTCACCACAGACAGACAATGAGCAGTTCTTC,many,-,13,TRBV18,TRBJ2-1
CASRIAGNLGEQYF,TGTGCCAGCAGGATAGCAGGAAATTTGGGCGAGCAGTACTTC,-,-,14,TRBV25-1,TRBJ2-7
CASSLRTGELFF,TGTGCCAGCAGTTTGAGAACCGGGGAGCTGTTTTTT,many,-,12,TRBV28,TRBJ2-2
CATSRDHGAALRAFF,TGTGCCACCAGCAGAGATCACGGGGCAGCCTTGCGAGCTTTCTTT,many,-,15,TRBV15,TRBJ1-1
CASKGFHQETQYF,TGTGCCAGCAAGGGATTTCACCAAGAGACCCAGTACTTC,many,-,13,TRBV28,TRBJ2-5
CAWRPDSMNTEAFF,TGTGCCTGGAGGCCGGACAGTATGAACACTGAAGCTTTCTTT,-,-,14,TRBV30,TRBJ1-1
CASSKGQGKGELFF,TGCGCCAGCAGCAAAGGACAGGGCAAGGGGGAGCTGTTTTTT,few,TRBD1,14,TRBV4-1,TRBJ2-2
CASSPSGSWGNEQFF,TGTGCCAGCAGCCCTAGCGGGAGTTGGGGGAATGAGCAGTTCTTC,many,TRBD2,15,TRBV7-3,TRBJ2-1
CASSLAGAGNTIYF,TGTGCCAGCAGTTTAGCTGGGGCTGGAAACACCATATATTTT,many,-,14,TRBV27,TRBJ1-3
CSTPGTGGIDTQYF,TGCAGTACCCCCGGGACAGGGGGAATAGATACGCAGTATTTT,few,TRBD1,14,TRBV29-1,TRBJ2-3
CASSLRQINQPQHF,TGTGCCAGCAGCCTCCGACAGATTAATCAGCCCCAGCATTTT,-,-,14,TRBV7-2,TRBJ1-5
CASSFGLAGYTGELFF,TGTGCCAGCAGCTTCGGATTGGCGGGTTACACCGGGGAGCTGTTTTTT,-,-,16,TRBV7-8,TRBJ2-2
CSAREGSGETQYF,TGCAGTGCTAGAGAAGGAAGCGGTGAGACCCAGTACTTC,many,-,13,TRBV20-1,TRBJ2-5
CAISDDLAGSTGELFF,TGTGCCATCAGTGATGACCTAGCGGGGTCCACCGGGGAGCTGTTTTTT,-,TRBD2,16,TRBV10-3,TRBJ2-2
CSASGQPYEQYF,TGCAGTGCTTCGGGACAGCCCTACGAGCAGTACTTC,many,TRBD1,12,TRBV20-1,TRBJ2-7
CASSAGTGLETQYF,TGCGCCAGCAGCGCCGGGACAGGGCTAGAGACCCAGTACTTC,many,TRBD1,14,TRBV5-1,TRBJ2-5
CSARESSRGTEAFF,TGCAGTGCTAGAGAGAGTTCCAGGGGCACTGAAGCTTTCTTT,many,-,14,TRBV20-1,TRBJ1-1
CASSMGRSYNEQFF,TGTGCCAGCAGCATGGGACGGTCCTACAATGAGCAGTTCTTC,-,-,14,TRBV7-2,TRBJ2-1
CSALDRLSGNTIYF,TGCAGTGCCCTGGACAGACTCTCTGGAAACACCATATATTTT,many,-,14,TRBV20-1,TRBJ1-3